Sequencing of this T cell receptor (beta chain) was carried out in a study of T cells after yellow fever vaccination. Study at large: Fractions of limited cellularity were prepared by means of SMART-Seq v4 Ultra Low Input. Findings of the study overall: One caveat is that FACS-sorted repertoires could contain abundant clonotypes contaminating from the bulk population. Researchers report a weaker secondary response that nonetheless peaked faster, day 5 versus 15.

CDR1 WSHSY and CDR2 SAAADI come from the germline V gene. V lost 7 bases, J lost 3 bases, and 11 bases stayed unmatched. This CDR3 is built from 16 residues. About this clonotype: Antigen specificity is unknown.

TCRdb re-called the 5' RACE reads with MiXCR, one entry per CDR3 protein. Of 200,000 to 300,000 distinct CDR3 sequences in the sample, 6% to 8% were seen once. This chain connects TRBV10-2 to TRBJ1-2; the match to TRBD1 covers 10 bases. The TCR sequence derives from a man younger than 45 who received the YFV17D yellow fever vaccine. Sequencing used CD4+ T cells sorted from PBMCs, obtained on the day of the yellow fever booster vaccination. Written as DNA, the CDR3 is TGCGCCAGCACGGAACTATCGGACAGGGGGTACTATGGCTACACCTTC. Protein sequence: CASTELSDRGYYGYTF.